The 24 T cell receptor beta chains in this list originate from one sample, sequenced in a study of blood T cells in healthy people across ages (dated by TCRdb to the mid-2010s). Library preparation used 5' RACE. The data were produced on an Illumina HiSeq 2500. A second about 7 to 11 cycle PCR used a sample-barcoded 5' primer and a J-beta primer mix. Using fastp at Q25 and MiXCR, TCRdb reprocessed the public reads and kept productive beta chains. Entries are consolidated by CDR3 protein sequence, retaining the most common genes and DNA. This sample has under 850,000 distinct CDR3 sequences in its table, and roughly 40% of those were observed once. 10% to 15% of the sample lies in the top ten. Sequenced sample: blood. The receptors come from a man younger than 30 in good health.

The CDR3 loop is CASSIQSSGVKNIQYF. The CDR3 DNA is TGTGCCAGCAGTATCCAATCGAGCGGGGTCAAAAACATTCAGTACTTC. The V and J genes are TRBV28 and TRBJ2-4; 7 positions match TRBD2. There are 16 residues in the CDR3. Trimming cost V 5 bases and J 3 bases; bases outside gene matches: 10. Germline V gene lookup returns CDR1 MDHEN and CDR2 SYDVKM. The whole variable domain, filled in from reference TRBV28 and TRBJ2-4, reads DVKVTQSSRYLVKRTGEKVFLECVQDMDHENMFWYRQDPGLGLRLIYFSYDVKMKEKGDIPEGYSVSREKKERFSLILESASTNQTSMYLCASSIQSSGVKNIQYFGAGTRLSVL.

This clonotype was seen at least ten times. This sequence joins TRBV20-1 and TRBJ2-3, with 10 bases fitting TRBD2. V was pared by 2 bases and J by 5 bases, with 7 bases of the junction left unmatched. This CDR3 spans 15 amino acids. CDR1 is DFQATT, CDR2 SNEGSKA, per germline (reference sequence). As DNA, the CDR3 is TGCAGTGCTAGACAGACTAGCGGGCTTGGAGATACGCAGTATTTT. Amino acids: CSARQTSGLGDTQYF.

Of note for this clonotype: A much larger clone sits a single nucleotide away, making a read error possible. The chain carries TRBV7-2 and TRBJ2-3; the D is unclear. The CDR3 covers 15 residues. V was shortened by 2 bases and J by 2 bases, with 11 bases between the two germline ends. Per germline, CDR1 SGHTA and CDR2 FQGNSA. CDR3 DNA: TGTGCCAGCAGCTTAAGAGGTTCCCACACAGATACGCAGTATTTT. Protein product: CASSLRGSHTDTQYF.

This clonotype was picked up many times. This rearrangement joins TRBV4-2 to TRBJ2-3; unclear D gene. V was cut by 5 bases and J by 2 bases, with 8 bases left in between. Germline V gene lookup returns CDR1 LGHNA and CDR2 YNFKEQ. This CDR3 has 13 residues. The CDR3 DNA is TGTGCCAGCAGCAACGGAGTCACAGATACGCAGTATTTT. It translates to CASSNGVTDTQYF.

Remarks on this clonotype: The junction does not match germline at one end; this may be a read error. The chain joins TRBV12-3 or TRBV12-4 to TRBJ2-3, with no clear D. CDR3 size: 12 residues. The CDR3 nucleotides read TGTGCCAGCAGTCTGCCAACAGATATGCAGTATTTT. As protein: CASSLPTDMQYF.

This clonotype was seen more than once but under ten times. J is TRBJ2-7 and V is TRBV7-9, with 11 bases fitting TRBD1. The J segment lost 3 bases and the V segment lost 4 bases, leaving 5 bases of the junction unmatched. The V gene's germline CDR1 is SEHNR and CDR2 FQNEAQ (reference sequence). CDR3 length equals 15 residues. In DNA, the CDR3 is TGTGCCAGCAGCTACCGGGACAGGGGGAACTACGAGCAGTACTTC. Translated, it gives CASSYRDRGNYEQYF.

V gene TRBV28 combines with J gene TRBJ2-1; D is possibly TRBD1 (5 bases). The V end was cut by 7 bases, the J end by 5 bases, with 12 bases between. This CDR3 has 13 residues. Germline V gene sequence: CDR1 MDHEN, CDR2 SYDVKM. This CDR3 reads CASTQDTNNEQFF. DNA of the CDR3: TGTGCCAGCACCCAGGACACAAACAATGAGCAGTTCTTC.

In this sample, this clonotype turned up a few times. This chain connects TRBV10-3 to TRBJ2-6; 7 positions agree with TRBD1. This CDR3 has 19 residues. Per the germline V gene, CDR1 is ENHRY and CDR2 is SYGVKD. V lost 3 bases to trimming and J lost 3 bases; unmatched junction nucleotides: 14. The CDR3 nucleotides read TGTGCCATCAGTGACCTGAGGGACAGTCAGTGCGGTGGGGCCAACGTCCTGACTTTC. It codes for CAISDLRDSQCGGANVLTF.

This clonotype was observed many times. The chain carries TRBV10-3 and TRBJ2-1; 12 bases map to TRBD2. There are 14 residues in the CDR3. Per germline, CDR1 ENHRY and CDR2 SYGVKD. The V and J ends lost 6 bases and 7 bases, in that order; junction bases with no gene match: 4. In DNA form, the CDR3 reads TGTGCCATCAGCCTAGCGGGGGGGCGAAATGAGCAGTTCTTC. It yields the protein CAISLAGGRNEQFF.

The chain is built from TRBV18 and TRBJ2-7, with TRBD2 identical over 7 bases. Germline V gives CDR1 KGHSH, CDR2 LQKENI. There are 15 residues in the CDR3. With V trimmed by 2 bases and J by 3 bases, 7 bases remained unmatched. CDR3 DNA: TGTGCCAGCTCACCATGGGAGGGAACGTTCTACGAGCAGTACTTC. Protein sequence: CASSPWEGTFYEQYF.

The V and J genes are TRBV20-1 and TRBJ1-6; D unclear. V lost 1 base to trimming and J lost 10 bases, with 17 bases between them. This CDR3 contains 15 residues. Germline values: CDR1 DFQATT, CDR2 SNEGSKA (reference sequence). In DNA form, the CDR3 reads TGCAGTGCTAGAGCGGGTGTAGGGATTAGGTCACCCCTCCACTTT. This codes for CSARAGVGIRSPLHF.

This rearrangement joins TRBV12-3 or TRBV12-4 to TRBJ1-1; D is ambiguous. V lost 5 bases to trimming and J lost 6 bases, with 13 bases between them. The CDR3 sequence is 13 residues long. The CDR3 reads CASSAQIGAEAFF. DNA of the CDR3: TGTGCCAGCAGTGCTCAGATTGGGGCTGAAGCTTTCTTT.

This clonotype was counted once. This rearrangement joins TRBV20-1 to TRBJ2-1, with a tentative D call TRBD1 (6 bases). Trimming took 6 bases from V and 4 from J, leaving 16 bases between them. Per the germline V gene, CDR1 is DFQATT and CDR2 is SNEGSKA (reference sequence). The CDR3 loop spans 14 amino acids. CDR3 nucleotides: TGCAGTGCGTTGGGGCTGGGACAATACAATGAGCAGTTCTTC. This sequence encodes CSALGLGQYNEQFF.

V gene TRBV15 combines with J gene TRBJ1-2; D gene ambiguous. CDR3 length: 14 residues. Germline assignment: CDR1 LNHNV and CDR2 YYDKDF (reference sequence). The V gene lost 0 bases and the J gene lost 3 bases, with 8 bases spanning the gap. The CDR3 coding sequence is TGTGCCACCAGCAGAGATGGCACTGACTATGGCTACACCTTC. It encodes CATSRDGTDYGYTF.

The chain carries TRBV9 and TRBJ1-5; 12 bases line up with TRBD1. Germline V CDR1 and CDR2: SGDLS, YYNGEE. The ends lost 3 bases at V and 5 bases at J; junction bases unmatched: 3. This CDR3 comprises 15 residues. The CDR3 DNA reads as TGTGCCAGCAGCGCCGGGACAGGGGGCCATCAGCCCCAGCATTTT. It specifies CASSAGTGGHQPQHF.

This clonotype has a handful of counts. The rearrangement joins TRBV4-3 to TRBJ2-5; D gene unclear. The germline V gene encodes CDR1 LGHNA and CDR2 YSLEER. This CDR3 is 13 amino acids long. V lost 2 bases and J 1 base, leaving 5 bases between the germline ends. The CDR3 nucleotides read TGCGCCAGCAGCCAATTAATCCAAGAGACCCAGTACTTC. Protein sequence: CASSQLIQETQYF.

In this sample, this clonotype turned up once. This chain connects TRBV20-1 to TRBJ1-1; 7 bases fit TRBD1. The germline CDR1 and CDR2 sequences are DFQATT and SNEGSKA (reference sequence). This CDR3 contains 12 residues. V trimming: 6 bases; J trimming: 5 bases; junction bases outside the gene matches: 6. CDR3 sequence (DNA): TGCAGTGCCGTTACAGGGGTAACTGAAGCTTTCTTT. Protein product: CSAVTGVTEAFF.

This chain joins TRBV3-1 and TRBJ2-3; a possible D gene is TRBD1 (5 bases). CDR1 and CDR2 from the germline V gene are LGHDT and YNNKEL (reference sequence). The CDR3 runs 16 residues. Trimming cost V 0 bases and J 2 bases, with 12 bases left between them. This chain's CDR3 is CASSQDQHGATDTQYF. The DNA for the CDR3 is TGTGCCAGCAGCCAAGATCAACATGGGGCCACAGATACGCAGTATTTT.

This clonotype was detected a few times. The chain combines TRBV20-1 with TRBJ2-2; D ambiguous. V lost 0 bases and J lost 2, with 10 bases in between. Germline V CDR1 and CDR2: DFQATT, SNEGSKA (reference sequence). The CDR3 runs to 15 residues. The CDR3 DNA reads TGCAGTGCTAGAGAATTGGGCGGCAACACCGGGGAGCTGTTTTTT. This codes for CSARELGGNTGELFF.

This clonotype was counted ten times or more. The chain combines TRBV9 with TRBJ2-1; possible D gene TRBD2, 6 bases. V was shortened by 3 bases and J by 6 bases, with 22 bases between the two germline ends. Germline CDR1 SGDLS, CDR2 YYNGEE. The CDR3 has 17 amino acids. CDR3 in amino acids: CASSATRTGVPRNEQFF. CDR3 bases: TGTGCCAGCAGCGCTACCCGTACGGGGGTCCCCCGCAATGAGCAGTTCTTC.

This clonotype was observed once. The V call is TRBV29-1, the J call TRBJ2-3; D not resolved. V lost 7 bases and J lost 5, with 10 bases in between. The CDR3 runs to 11 residues. Germline V lookup: CDR1 SQVTM, CDR2 ANQGSEA. In nucleotides, the CDR3 is TGCAGCGAGAAAAAGGGAGATACGCAGTATTTT. This sequence encodes CSEKKGDTQYF.

In its sample, this clonotype was seen many times. DNA of the CDR3: TGCGCCAGCAGCCAAGAAAGTAGGGGCTATGGCTACACCTTC. This translates into CASSQESRGYGYTF. The chain has TRBV4-3 and TRBJ1-2; D is possibly TRBD1 (5 bases). There are 14 residues in the CDR3. V lost 0 bases and J lost 4, with 9 bases in between. The V gene's germline CDR1 is LGHNA and CDR2 YSLEER.

This clonotype was seen ten or more times. V usage is TRBV4-3 and J usage is TRBJ2-1, with D perhaps TRBD2 (6 bases). The CDR3 covers 13 residues. CDR1 and CDR2 from the germline V gene are LGHNA and YSLEER. V gave up 4 bases and J gave up 6 bases, with 10 bases separating them. CDR3 sequence (DNA): TGCGCCAGCAGCCCCGGGACTTTCAATGAGCAGTTCTTC. Its protein is CASSPGTFNEQFF.

This chain links TRBV7-9 with TRBJ1-2; D is unresolved. The CDR3 runs to 16 residues. The germline CDR1 and CDR2 sequences are SEHNR and FQNEAQ (reference sequence). V dropped 3 bases and J dropped 0 bases, with 14 bases sitting between them. DNA for the CDR3: TGTGCCAGCAGCTTTAGCGGACCCCGGGCTAACTATGGCTACACCTTC. Its translation: CASSFSGPRANYGYTF.